This TCR beta chain was sequenced for a study of shared clonotypes between healthy human individuals. The data were produced by immunoSEQ multiplex PCR, yet TCRdb's version contains in-frame clones alone and is incomplete. The sample holds 1,100,000 or so clones, 75% to 80% seen once. With 1 base removed from V and 5 bases from J, the gap between germline ends came to 6 bases. CDR1 is SGHAT and CDR2 is FQNNGV in the germline V gene. The CDR3 sequence is 13 residues long. The clonotype was recovered from a man aged 18 to 35 in good health. Some clones in this sample may be carry-over from other donors' samples. Sequenced: memory CD4+ T cells from PBMCs. Regarding subset: CD45RA-negative fraction. The V gene is TRBV11-2, the J gene TRBJ1-5; unclear D gene. The CDR3 DNA sequence: TGTGCCAGCAGCTTAGCTCAGGATCAGCCCCAGCATTTT. Amino acid sequence: CASSLAQDQPQHF. The full variable domain, rest sourced from reference TRBV11-2 and TRBJ1-5, is EAGVAQSPRYKIIEKRQSVAFWCNPISGHATLYWYQQILGQGPKLLIQFQNNGVVDDSQLPKDRFSAERLKGVDSTLKIQPAKLEDSAVYLCASSLAQDQPQHFGDGTRLSIL.